The sequence of this T cell receptor (beta chain) was determined in a study of CD8+CD57+ T cells in acquired aplastic anemia. Looking at the study overall: Sorting CD4+ and CD8+ cells gave DNA averaging roughly 3.2 ug.

The V and J ends lost 1 base and 0 bases, in that order; junction bases with no gene match: 15. The CDR3 contains 21 residues. Germline CDR1 DFQATT, CDR2 SNEGSKA (reference sequence). Genomic DNA was employed as the template in profiling TCR beta VDJ and CDR3. TCRdb reprocessed the reads via MiXCR and lists one record per CDR3 protein. The table lists some 140,000 distinct CDR3 sequences, roughly half of them singletons. Only patients with CD8+CD57+ cell expansion on flow cytometry were chosen for sequencing. Blood sampling was performed on the patients, and none of them had received therapy by then. Sequenced: sorted CD4+, CD8+, or CD8+CD57+ T cells (not recorded which) from PBMCs. This sequence joins TRBV20-1 and TRBJ2-5, with TRBD2 matching 15 bases. This receptor was obtained from a human donor with aplastic anemia. The CDR3, as DNA: TGCAGTGCTAGAGGATGGGGGACTAGCGGGGGGCGACATGTTAACCAAGAGACCCAGTACTTC. Protein: CSARGWGTSGGRHVNQETQYF.